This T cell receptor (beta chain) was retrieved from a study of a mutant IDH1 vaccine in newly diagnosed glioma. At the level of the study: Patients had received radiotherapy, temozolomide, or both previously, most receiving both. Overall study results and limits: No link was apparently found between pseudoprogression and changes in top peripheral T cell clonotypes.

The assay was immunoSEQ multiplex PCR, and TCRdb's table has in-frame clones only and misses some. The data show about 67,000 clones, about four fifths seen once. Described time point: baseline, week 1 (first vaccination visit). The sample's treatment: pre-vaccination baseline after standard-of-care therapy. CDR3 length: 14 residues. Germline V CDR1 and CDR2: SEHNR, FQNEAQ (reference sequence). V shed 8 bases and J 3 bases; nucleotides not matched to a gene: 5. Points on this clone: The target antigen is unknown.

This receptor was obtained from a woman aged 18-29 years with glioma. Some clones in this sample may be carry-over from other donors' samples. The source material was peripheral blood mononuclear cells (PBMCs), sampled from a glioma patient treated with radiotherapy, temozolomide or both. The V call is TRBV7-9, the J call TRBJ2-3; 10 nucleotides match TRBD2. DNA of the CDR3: TGTGCCAGCGTGACTAGCGGGCTAACAGATACGCAGTATTTT. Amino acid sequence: CASVTSGLTDTQYF.